This passage covers 19 T cell receptor beta chains from one sample sequenced in a study of early T cells in non-severe SARS-CoV-2 infection. Each CDR3 protein is one row after TCRdb ran MiXCR on the 5' RACE reads. This table has about 23,000 distinct CDR3 sequences, 5% appearing once. The source material was whole blood. The receptors stem from an adult who was a healthcare worker with PCR-confirmed SARS-CoV-2 infection or an uninfected control (not recorded which).

This clonotype appeared many times. The CDR3 DNA reads TGTGCCAGCAGCGTAGAGGAGGGACCCCTACAAGAGACCCAGTACTTC. This sequence encodes CASSVEEGPLQETQYF. This chain joins TRBV9 and TRBJ2-5, with a weak D call TRBD2 (6 bases). The CDR3 has 16 residues. Between the trimmed V and J ends, which lost 0 bases and 2 bases, there was a span of 14 bases. The germline V gene has CDR1 SGDLS and CDR2 YYNGEE.

This clonotype was recorded many times. The genes are TRBV10-3 and TRBJ2-5; 8 positions match TRBD2. J gave up 5 bases and V 5 bases, and 7 bases lay outside the gene matches. The CDR3 runs to 14 residues. Germline V gene data show CDR1 as ENHRY and CDR2 as SYGVKD. CDR3 amino acids: CAISLAGGRETQYF. CDR3 bases: TGTGCCATCAGTTTGGCGGGGGGACGTGAGACCCAGTACTTC.

This clonotype came up many times. CDR3 residues: CASGYTGGTEAFF. The DNA for the CDR3 is TGTGCTAGTGGTTATACCGGCGGCACTGAAGCTTTCTTT. The chain carries TRBV12-5 and TRBJ1-1; D is ambiguous. The CDR3 runs to 13 residues. Germline lookup yields CDR1 LGHNT and CDR2 FRNRAP. Deletions cut 4 bases from V and 4 bases from J, with 10 bases between.

This clonotype showed up many times. The V call is TRBV20-1, the J call TRBJ2-4; 8 bases match TRBD1. This CDR3 is built from 18 residues. Trimming at V came to 4 bases and at J to 6 bases, leaving 20 bases not matched to a gene. Germline V CDR1 and CDR2: DFQATT, SNEGSKA (reference sequence). In nucleotides, the CDR3 is TGCAGTGCTACCAGGGGGCAGCCCCTAGCTAGTATAGCAAACATTCAGTACTTC. Translated: CSATRGQPLASIANIQYF.

This clonotype was recorded at least ten times. The rearrangement joins TRBV2 to TRBJ2-7; 7 nucleotides match TRBD2. The CDR3 is 14 amino acids. Per germline, CDR1 SNHLY and CDR2 FYNNEI. Trimming at V came to 6 bases and at J to 3 bases, leaving 8 bases not matched to a gene. In DNA form, the CDR3 reads TGTGCCAGCAGACGGCTAGCGGCTCTCTACGAGCAGTACTTC. Translation: CASRRLAALYEQYF.

This clonotype was seen many times. This chain links TRBV20-1 with TRBJ2-7, with TRBD2 matching over 14 bases. Trimming removed 5 bases from V and 4 bases from J; junction bases left unmatched: 4. Germline CDR1 reads DFQATT; CDR2 reads SNEGSKA (reference sequence). This CDR3 has 14 residues. DNA of the CDR3: TGCAGTGCTCTCCGGACTAGCGGGGGGTACGAGCAGTACTTC. It translates to CSALRTSGGYEQYF.

This clonotype was detected ten times or more. CDR3 residues: CASSYPGQGADTQYF. In DNA, the CDR3 is TGTGCCAGCAGCTACCCGGGACAGGGGGCAGATACGCAGTATTTT. The chain recombines TRBV6-6 with TRBJ2-3; TRBD1 aligns across 11 bases. With V trimmed by 6 bases and J by 4 bases, 6 bases remained unmatched. This CDR3 spans 15 amino acids. Germline V lookup: CDR1 MNHNY, CDR2 SVGAGI (reference sequence).

This clonotype was counted ten times or more. The V call is TRBV20-1, the J call TRBJ2-1, with TRBD2 as a possible D gene (5 bases). Germline lookup yields CDR1 DFQATT and CDR2 SNEGSKA (reference sequence). Trimming removed 3 bases at V and 4 bases at J, with 16 bases between. The CDR3 extends over 15 amino acids. The CDR3 region is CSASEGQGVYNEQFF. In nucleotides, the CDR3 is TGCAGTGCTAGTGAGGGCCAAGGTGTATACAATGAGCAGTTCTTC.

This clonotype was detected ten times or more. The chain carries TRBV27 and TRBJ1-5; TRBD1 agrees at 8 bases. V trimming: 0 bases; J trimming: 5 bases; junction bases outside the gene matches: 3. Germline V CDR1 and CDR2: MNHEY, SMNVEV (reference sequence). This CDR3 comprises 15 residues. The CDR3 coding sequence is TGTGCCAGCAGTTTATCGGGACAGGCTCATCAGCCCCAGCATTTT. Translated: CASSLSGQAHQPQHF.

This clonotype was counted many times. The chain combines TRBV4-2 with TRBJ1-5; 7 nucleotides line up with TRBD1. J gave up 6 bases and V 1 base, and 6 bases lay outside the gene matches. This CDR3 is 15 amino acids long. Germline V gene sequence: CDR1 LGHNA, CDR2 YNFKEQ. The CDR3 protein is CASSQVGQAPQPQHF. The DNA for the CDR3 is TGTGCCAGCAGCCAAGTAGGACAGGCCCCTCAGCCCCAGCATTTT.

In this sample, this clonotype turned up a few times. V usage is TRBV3-1 and J usage is TRBJ2-1; 11 bases are shared with TRBD2. Trimming took 2 bases from V and 11 from J; bases not matched to a gene: 11. Germline V gene lookup returns CDR1 LGHDT and CDR2 YNNKEL (reference sequence). The CDR3 is 16 amino acids. Written as DNA, the CDR3 is TGTGCCAGCAGCCAAACGGCTGGGCTAGCGGGGGGACAGCAGTTCTTC. Amino acid sequence: CASSQTAGLAGGQQFF.

Ten or more counts support this clonotype. The rearrangement uses TRBV19 and TRBJ2-2, with D unresolved. The CDR3 runs to 13 residues. Germline V gene sequence: CDR1 LNHDA, CDR2 SQIVND (reference sequence). Trimming cost V 6 bases and J 3 bases, with 8 bases left between them. The CDR3: CASSYTYTGELFF. The CDR3 DNA sequence: TGTGCCAGTAGCTACACATACACCGGGGAGCTGTTTTTT.

Many counts were recorded for this clonotype. The chain is built from TRBV9 and TRBJ2-7, with 7 bases fitting TRBD1. V was clipped by 5 bases and J by 0 bases; unmatched bases: 5. Germline CDR1 and CDR2: SGDLS and YYNGEE. The CDR3 totals 14 residues. The CDR3: CASSIDRVSYEQYF. Here the CDR3 DNA reads TGTGCCAGCAGTATCGACAGGGTCTCCTACGAGCAGTACTTC.

This clonotype was seen many times. V usage is TRBV18 and J usage is TRBJ2-1; D ambiguous. CDR3 length: 15 amino acids. In germline, CDR1 is KGHSH, CDR2 LQKENI. Trimming removed 6 bases from V and 3 bases from J, with 15 bases in between. CDR3 amino acids: CASSRGTIGYNEQFF. CDR3 coding DNA: TGTGCCAGCTCTCGCGGCACCATTGGCTACAATGAGCAGTTCTTC.

This chain connects TRBV20-1 to TRBJ1-4; D uncertain. This CDR3 region has 15 residues. Trimming cost V 7 bases and J 2 bases, with 17 bases left between them. Looked up from germline, CDR1 is DFQATT and CDR2 is SNEGSKA (reference sequence). CDR3 amino acids: CSVKRRVGTNEKLFF. The DNA for the CDR3 is TGCAGTGTTAAGAGGCGGGTAGGGACTAATGAAAAACTGTTTTTT.

This clonotype was seen at least ten times. The chain has TRBV28 and TRBJ2-1, with 8 bases aligning to TRBD2. Germline values: CDR1 MDHEN, CDR2 SYDVKM. This CDR3 comprises 16 residues. With V trimmed by 3 bases and J by 3 bases, 7 bases remained unmatched. CDR3 DNA sequence: TGTGCCAGCAGTTTCGTTTCGGGGGGGAACTACAATGAGCAGTTCTTC. It encodes CASSFVSGGNYNEQFF.

This clonotype has just a few counts. This rearrangement joins TRBV7-8 to TRBJ2-7; D is tentatively TRBD1 or TRBD2 (5 bases each). V lost 5 bases and J 4 bases, leaving 18 bases between the germline ends. This CDR3 is 15 amino acids long. Per the germline V gene, CDR1 is SGHVS and CDR2 is FQNEAQ. The CDR3 loop is CASSPSPGRTYEQYF. The CDR3, as DNA: TGTGCCAGCAGCCCCTCTCCGGGACGGACTTACGAGCAGTACTTC.

The rearrangement links TRBV6-5 to TRBJ1-1; D not resolved. The V gene lost 5 bases and the J gene lost 1 base, with 11 bases spanning the gap. This CDR3 is built from 14 residues. Germline CDR1 is MNHEY and CDR2 is SVGAGI. Written as DNA, the CDR3 is TGTGCCAGCAGTCTACCACTACCGAACACTGAAGCTTTCTTT. This sequence encodes CASSLPLPNTEAFF.

The J gene is TRBJ1-5, the V gene TRBV12-2; the D segment call TRBD1 is taken from the table without a DNA check. TRBV12-2 is a pseudogene segment. This CDR3 contains 15 residues. CDR3 loop: CASRLGKRGNQPQHF. CDR3 nucleotide sequence: TGTGCAAGTCGCTTAGGGAAAAGGGGTAATCAGCCCCAGCATTTT.